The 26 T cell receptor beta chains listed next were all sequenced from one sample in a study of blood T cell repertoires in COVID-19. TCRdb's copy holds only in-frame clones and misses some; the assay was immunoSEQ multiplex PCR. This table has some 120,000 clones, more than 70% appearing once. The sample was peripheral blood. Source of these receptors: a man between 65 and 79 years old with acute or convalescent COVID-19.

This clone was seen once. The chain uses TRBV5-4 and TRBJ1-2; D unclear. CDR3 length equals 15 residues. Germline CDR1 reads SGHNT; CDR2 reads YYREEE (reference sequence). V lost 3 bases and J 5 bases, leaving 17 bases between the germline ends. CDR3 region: CASSSHPSGEYGYTF. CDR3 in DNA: TGTGCCAGCAGCTCCCATCCCAGTGGAGAGTATGGCTACACCTTC.

The CDR3 sequence: CASSLGPGATGNTIYF. CDR3 coding DNA: TGTGCCAGCAGCTTAGGACCAGGGGCAACTGGAAACACCATATATTTT. The chain combines TRBV11-3 with TRBJ1-3, with a weak D call TRBD1 (6 bases). This CDR3 is 16 amino acids long. Germline V lookup: CDR1 SGHNT, CDR2 YENEEA. Trimming shortened V by 1 base and J by 2 bases, and 12 bases separated the two germline ends.

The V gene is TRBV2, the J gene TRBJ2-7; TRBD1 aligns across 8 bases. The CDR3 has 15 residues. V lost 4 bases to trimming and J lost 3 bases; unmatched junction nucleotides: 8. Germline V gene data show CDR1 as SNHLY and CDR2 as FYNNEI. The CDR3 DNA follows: TGTGCCAGCAGTGCCCCGGGACAGGCTAACTACGAGCAGTACTTC. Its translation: CASSAPGQANYEQYF.

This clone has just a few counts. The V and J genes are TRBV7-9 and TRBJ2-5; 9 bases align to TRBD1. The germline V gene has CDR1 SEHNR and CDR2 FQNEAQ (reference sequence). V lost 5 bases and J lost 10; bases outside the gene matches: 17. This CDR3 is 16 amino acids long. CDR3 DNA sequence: TGTGCCAGCAGCCCCCAACTCCGGGACAGGGATGTTGGCCAGTACTTC. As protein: CASSPQLRDRDVGQYF.

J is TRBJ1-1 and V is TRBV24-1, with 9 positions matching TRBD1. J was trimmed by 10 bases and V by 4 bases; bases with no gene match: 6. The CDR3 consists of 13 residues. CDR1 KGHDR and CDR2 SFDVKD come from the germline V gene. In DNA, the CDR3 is TGTGCCACCAGTGAGCCCGGGACAGGGAGAGCTTTCTTT. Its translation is CATSEPGTGRAFF.

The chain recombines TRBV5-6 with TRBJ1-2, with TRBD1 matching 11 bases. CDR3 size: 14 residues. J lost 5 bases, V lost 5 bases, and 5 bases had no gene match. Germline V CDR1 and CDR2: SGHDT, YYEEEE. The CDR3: CASSIGTGGYGYTF. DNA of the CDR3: TGTGCCAGCAGTATTGGGACAGGGGGTTATGGCTACACCTTC.

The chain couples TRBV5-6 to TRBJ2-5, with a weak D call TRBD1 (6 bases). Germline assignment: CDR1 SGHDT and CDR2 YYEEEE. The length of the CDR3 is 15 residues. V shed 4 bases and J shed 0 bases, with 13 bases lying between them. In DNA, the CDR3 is TGTGCCAGCAGCACAGCTACAGGGAACCAAGAGACCCAGTACTTC. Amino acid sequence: CASSTATGNQETQYF.

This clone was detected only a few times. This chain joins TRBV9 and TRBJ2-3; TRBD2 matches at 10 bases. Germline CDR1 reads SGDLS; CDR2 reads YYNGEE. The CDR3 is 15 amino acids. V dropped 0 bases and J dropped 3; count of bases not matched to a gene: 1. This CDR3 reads CASSVASGGTDTQYF. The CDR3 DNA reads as TGTGCCAGCAGCGTAGCTAGCGGGGGAACAGATACGCAGTATTTT.

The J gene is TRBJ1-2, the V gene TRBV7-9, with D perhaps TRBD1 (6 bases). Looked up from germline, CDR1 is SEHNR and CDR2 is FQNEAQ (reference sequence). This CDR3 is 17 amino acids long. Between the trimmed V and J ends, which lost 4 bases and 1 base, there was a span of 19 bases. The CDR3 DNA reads TGTGCCAGCAGCTCCTCGGACAGCTTTACCGTTAACTATGGCTACACCTTC. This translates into CASSSSDSFTVNYGYTF.

As DNA, the CDR3 is TGTGCCAGCAGCCAAAGGCTCCTAGCGGGTGATACGCAGTATTTT. It encodes CASSQRLLAGDTQYF. This rearrangement joins TRBV16 to TRBJ2-3, with TRBD2 matching over 8 bases. The CDR3 has 15 residues. V gave up 2 bases and J gave up 6 bases; unmatched junction bases: 7. Germline V gene lookup returns CDR1 KGHSY and CDR2 FQNENV.

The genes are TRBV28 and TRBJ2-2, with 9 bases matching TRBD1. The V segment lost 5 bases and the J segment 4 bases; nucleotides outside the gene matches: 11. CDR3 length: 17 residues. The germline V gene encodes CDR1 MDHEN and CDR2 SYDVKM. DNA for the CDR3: TGTGCCAGCAGTATACAAACAGGGGGCGCGGGCACCGGGGAGCTGTTTTTT. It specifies CASSIQTGGAGTGELFF.

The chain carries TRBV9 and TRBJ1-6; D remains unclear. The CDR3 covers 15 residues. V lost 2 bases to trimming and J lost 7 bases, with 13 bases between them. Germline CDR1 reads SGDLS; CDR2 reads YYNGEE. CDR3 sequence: CASSVAPSQNSPLHF. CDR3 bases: TGTGCCAGCAGCGTGGCCCCCTCACAGAATTCACCCCTCCACTTT.

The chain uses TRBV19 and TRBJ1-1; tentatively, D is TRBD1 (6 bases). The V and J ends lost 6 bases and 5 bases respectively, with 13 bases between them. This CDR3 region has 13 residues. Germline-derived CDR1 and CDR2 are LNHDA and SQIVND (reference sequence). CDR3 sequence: CASRPPQGTEAFF. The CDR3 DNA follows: TGTGCCAGTAGACCCCCCCAGGGGACTGAAGCTTTCTTT.

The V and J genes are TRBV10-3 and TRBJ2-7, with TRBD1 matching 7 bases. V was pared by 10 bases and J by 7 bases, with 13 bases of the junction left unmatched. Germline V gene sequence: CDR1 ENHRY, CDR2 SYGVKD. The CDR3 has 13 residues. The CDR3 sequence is CASRTGLGGEQYF. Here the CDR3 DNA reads TGTGCCAGCCGGACAGGCCTAGGTGGGGAGCAGTACTTC.

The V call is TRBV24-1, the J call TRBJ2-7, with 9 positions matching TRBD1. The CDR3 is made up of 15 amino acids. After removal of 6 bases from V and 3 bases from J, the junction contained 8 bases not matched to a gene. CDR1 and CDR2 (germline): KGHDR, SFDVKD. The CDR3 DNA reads TGTGCCACCAGTAGCTCGGGGACAGGGTACTACGAGCAGTACTTC. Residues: CATSSSGTGYYEQYF.

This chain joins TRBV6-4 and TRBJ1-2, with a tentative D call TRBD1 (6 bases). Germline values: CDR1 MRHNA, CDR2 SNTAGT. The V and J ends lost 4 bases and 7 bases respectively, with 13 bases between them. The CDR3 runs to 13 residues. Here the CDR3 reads CASSATGYGGYTF. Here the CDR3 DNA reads TGTGCCAGCAGTGCAACAGGGTACGGTGGCTACACCTTC.

CDR3 amino acids: CASSLPLTGKFDGYTF. CDR3 DNA sequence: TGTGCCAGCAGCCTACCATTGACAGGGAAATTCGATGGCTACACCTTC. The rearrangement joins TRBV7-8 to TRBJ1-2; 7 bases map to TRBD1. V trimming: 5 bases; J trimming: 6 bases; junction bases outside the gene matches: 15. The CDR3 has 16 residues. CDR1 is SGHVS and CDR2 is FQNEAQ in the germline V gene.

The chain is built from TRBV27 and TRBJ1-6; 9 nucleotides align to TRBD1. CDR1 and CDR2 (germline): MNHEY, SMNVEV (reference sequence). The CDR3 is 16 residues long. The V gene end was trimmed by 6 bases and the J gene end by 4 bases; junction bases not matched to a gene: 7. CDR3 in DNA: TGTGCCAGCAGACCCGGGACAGGGTTTTATAATTCACCCCTCCACTTT. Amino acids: CASRPGTGFYNSPLHF.

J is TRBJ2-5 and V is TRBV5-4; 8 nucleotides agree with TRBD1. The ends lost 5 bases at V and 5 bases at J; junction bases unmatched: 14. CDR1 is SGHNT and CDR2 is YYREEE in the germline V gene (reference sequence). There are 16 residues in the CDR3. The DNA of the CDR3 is TGTGCCAGCAGTCCAGGGGGGACAGGCGTTACGGAGACCCAGTACTTC. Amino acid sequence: CASSPGGTGVTETQYF.

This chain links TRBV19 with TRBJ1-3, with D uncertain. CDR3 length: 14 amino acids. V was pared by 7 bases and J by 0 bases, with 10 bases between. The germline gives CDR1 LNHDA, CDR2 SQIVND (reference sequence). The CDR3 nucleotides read TGTGCCAGTACCCCCACTTACTCTGGAAACACCATATATTTT. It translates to CASTPTYSGNTIYF.

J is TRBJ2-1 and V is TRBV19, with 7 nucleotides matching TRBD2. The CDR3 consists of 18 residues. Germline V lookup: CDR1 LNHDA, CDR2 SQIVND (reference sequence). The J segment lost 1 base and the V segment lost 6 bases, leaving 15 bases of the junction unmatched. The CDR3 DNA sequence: TGTGCCAGTAGCCCATACCGGGACTATTTACCATCCTACAATGAGCAGTTCTTC. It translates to CASSPYRDYLPSYNEQFF.

CDR3 residues: CATKGQEFGYTF. In DNA, the CDR3 is TGTGCCACCAAGGGACAGGAATTTGGCTACACCTTC. The V call is TRBV2, the J call TRBJ1-2; 8 bases align to TRBD1. V trimming: 10 bases; J trimming: 7 bases; junction bases outside the gene matches: 8. Germline loops: CDR1 SNHLY, CDR2 FYNNEI. This CDR3 has 12 residues.

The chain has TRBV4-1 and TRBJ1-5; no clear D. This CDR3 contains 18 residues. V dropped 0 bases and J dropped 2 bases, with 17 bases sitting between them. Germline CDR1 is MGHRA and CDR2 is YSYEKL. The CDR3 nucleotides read TGCGCCAGCAGCCAAGATTCGGAGGGTGATGTGGGCAATCAGCCCCAGCATTTT. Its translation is CASSQDSEGDVGNQPQHF.

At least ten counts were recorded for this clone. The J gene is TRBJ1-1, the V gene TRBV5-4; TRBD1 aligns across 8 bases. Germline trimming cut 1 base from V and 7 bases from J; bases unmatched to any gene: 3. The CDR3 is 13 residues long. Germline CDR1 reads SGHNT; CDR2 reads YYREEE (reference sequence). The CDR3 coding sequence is TGTGCCAGCAGCTTGCAGGGGGCGGTTGAAGCTTTCTTT. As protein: CASSLQGAVEAFF. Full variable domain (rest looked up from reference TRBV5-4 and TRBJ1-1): ETGVTQSPTHLIKTRGQQVTLRCSSQSGHNTVSWYQQALGQGPQFIFQYYREEENGRGNFPPRFSGLQFPNYSSELNVNALELDDSALYLCASSLQGAVEAFFGQGTRLTVV.

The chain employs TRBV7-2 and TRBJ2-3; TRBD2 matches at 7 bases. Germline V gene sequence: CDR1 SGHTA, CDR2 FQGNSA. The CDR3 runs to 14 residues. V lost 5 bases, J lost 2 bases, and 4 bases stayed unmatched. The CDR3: CASSQAGYTDTQYF. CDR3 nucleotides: TGTGCCAGCAGCCAAGCGGGATACACAGATACGCAGTATTTT. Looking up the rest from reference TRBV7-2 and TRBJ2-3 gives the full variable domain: GAGVSQSPSNKVTEKGKDVELRCDPISGHTALYWYRQSLGQGLEFLIYFQGNSAPDKSGLPSDRFSAERTGGSVSTLTIQRTQQEDSAVYLCASSQAGYTDTQYFGPGTRLTVL.

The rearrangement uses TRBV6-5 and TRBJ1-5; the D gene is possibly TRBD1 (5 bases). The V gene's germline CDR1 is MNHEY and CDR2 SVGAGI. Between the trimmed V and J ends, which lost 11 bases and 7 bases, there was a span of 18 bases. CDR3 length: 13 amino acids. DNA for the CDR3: TGTGCCCGTATCCTGGGGCCCCAACAGCCCCAGCATTTT. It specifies CARILGPQQPQHF.